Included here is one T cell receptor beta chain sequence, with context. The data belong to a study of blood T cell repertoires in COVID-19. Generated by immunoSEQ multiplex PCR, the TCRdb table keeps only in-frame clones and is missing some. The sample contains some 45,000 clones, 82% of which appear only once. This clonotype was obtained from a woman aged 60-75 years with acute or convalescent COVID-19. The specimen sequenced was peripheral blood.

CDR3 amino acids: CASSPGLGRADTQYF. The DNA for the CDR3 is TGTGCCAGCAGCCCGGGACTAGGGAGGGCCGATACGCAGTATTTT. The chain couples TRBV7-3 to TRBJ2-3; 8 nucleotides agree with TRBD2. CDR1 is SGHTA and CDR2 is FQGTGA in the germline V gene. The CDR3 totals 15 residues. V shed 5 bases and J 6 bases; nucleotides not matched to a gene: 10.